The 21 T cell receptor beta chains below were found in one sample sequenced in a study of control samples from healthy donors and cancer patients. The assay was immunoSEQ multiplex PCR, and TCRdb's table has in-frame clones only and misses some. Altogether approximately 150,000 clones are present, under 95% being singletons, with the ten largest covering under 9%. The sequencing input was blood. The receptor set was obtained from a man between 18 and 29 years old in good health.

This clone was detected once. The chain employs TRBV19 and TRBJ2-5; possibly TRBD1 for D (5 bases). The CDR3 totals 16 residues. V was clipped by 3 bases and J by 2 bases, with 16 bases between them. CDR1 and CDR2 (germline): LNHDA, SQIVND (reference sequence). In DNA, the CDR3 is TGTGCCAGTAGTATTGGGCTGACAGAGTATCAAGAGACCCAGTACTTC. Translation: CASSIGLTEYQETQYF. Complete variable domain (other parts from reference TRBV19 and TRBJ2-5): DGGITQSPKYLFRKEGQNVTLSCEQNLNHDAMYWYRQDPGQGLRLIYYSQIVNDFQKGDIAEGYSVSREKKESFPLTVTSAQKNPTAFYLCASSIGLTEYQETQYFGPGTRLLVL.

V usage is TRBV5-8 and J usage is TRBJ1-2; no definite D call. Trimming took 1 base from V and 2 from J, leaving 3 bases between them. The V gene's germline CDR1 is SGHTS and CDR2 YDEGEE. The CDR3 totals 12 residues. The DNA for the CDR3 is TGTGCCAGCAGCTTGATCAACTATGGCTACACCTTC. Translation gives CASSLINYGYTF. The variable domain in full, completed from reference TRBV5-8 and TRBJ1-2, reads EAGVTQSPTHLIKTRGQQATLRCSPISGHTSVYWYQQALGLGLQFLLWYDEGEERNRGNFPPRFSGRQFPNYSSELNVNALELEDSALYLCASSLINYGYTFGSGTRLTVV.

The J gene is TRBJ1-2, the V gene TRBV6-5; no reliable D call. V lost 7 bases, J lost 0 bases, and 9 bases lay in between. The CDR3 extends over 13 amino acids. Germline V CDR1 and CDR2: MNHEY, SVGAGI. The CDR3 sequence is CASTLTSNYGYTF. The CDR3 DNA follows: TGTGCCAGCACCCTAACATCTAACTATGGCTACACCTTC.

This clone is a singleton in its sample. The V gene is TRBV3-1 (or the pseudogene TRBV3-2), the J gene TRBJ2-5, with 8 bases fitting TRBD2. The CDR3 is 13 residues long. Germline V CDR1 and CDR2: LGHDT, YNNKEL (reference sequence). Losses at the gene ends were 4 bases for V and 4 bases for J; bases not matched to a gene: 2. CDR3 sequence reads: CASSPAGGETQYF. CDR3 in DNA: TGTGCCAGCAGCCCTGCGGGGGGAGAGACCCAGTACTTC.

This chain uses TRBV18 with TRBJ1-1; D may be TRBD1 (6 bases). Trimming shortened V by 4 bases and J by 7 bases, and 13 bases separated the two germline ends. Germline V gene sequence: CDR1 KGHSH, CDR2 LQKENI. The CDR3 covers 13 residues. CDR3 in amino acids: CASSRGLTGEAFF. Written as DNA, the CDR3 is TGTGCCAGCTCACGGGGGCTGACAGGTGAAGCTTTCTTT.

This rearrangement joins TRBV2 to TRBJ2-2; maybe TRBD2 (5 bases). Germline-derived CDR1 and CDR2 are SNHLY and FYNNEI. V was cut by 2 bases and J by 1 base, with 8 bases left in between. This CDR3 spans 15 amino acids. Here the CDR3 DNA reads TGTGCCAGCAGTGAATTTGAGGGGAACACCGGGGAGCTGTTTTTT. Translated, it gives CASSEFEGNTGELFF.

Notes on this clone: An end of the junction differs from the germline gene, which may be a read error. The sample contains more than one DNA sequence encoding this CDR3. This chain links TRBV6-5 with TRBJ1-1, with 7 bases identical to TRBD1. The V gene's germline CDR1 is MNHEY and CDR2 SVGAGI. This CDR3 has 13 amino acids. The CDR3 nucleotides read TGCGCCAGCAGTTACGACAGGGCAACTGAAGCTTTCTTT. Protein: CASSYDRATEAFF.

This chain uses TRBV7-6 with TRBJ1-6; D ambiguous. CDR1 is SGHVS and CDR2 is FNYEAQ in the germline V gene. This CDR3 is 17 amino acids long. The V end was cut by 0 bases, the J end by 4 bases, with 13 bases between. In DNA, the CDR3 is TGTGCCAGCAGCTTAGCGGAGGTAGACCCGTATAATTCACCCCTCCACTTT. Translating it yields CASSLAEVDPYNSPLHF.

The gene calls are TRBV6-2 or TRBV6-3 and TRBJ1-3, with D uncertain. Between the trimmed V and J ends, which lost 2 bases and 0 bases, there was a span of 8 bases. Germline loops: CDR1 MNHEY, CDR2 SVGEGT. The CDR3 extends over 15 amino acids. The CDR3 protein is CASSYVPSSGNTIYF. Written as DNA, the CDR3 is TGTGCCAGCAGTTACGTCCCTTCCTCTGGAAACACCATATATTTT.

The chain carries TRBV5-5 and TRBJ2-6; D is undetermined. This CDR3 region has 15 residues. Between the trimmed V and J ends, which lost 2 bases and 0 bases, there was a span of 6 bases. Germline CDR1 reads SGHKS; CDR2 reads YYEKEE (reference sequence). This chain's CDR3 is CASSFVSSGANVLTF. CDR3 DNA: TGTGCCAGCAGCTTTGTCAGCTCTGGGGCCAACGTCCTGACTTTC.

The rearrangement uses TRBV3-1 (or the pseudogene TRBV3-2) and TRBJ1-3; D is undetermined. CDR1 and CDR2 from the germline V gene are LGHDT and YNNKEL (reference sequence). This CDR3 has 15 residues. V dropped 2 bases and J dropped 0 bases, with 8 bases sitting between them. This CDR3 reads CASSQPSHSGNTIYF. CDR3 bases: TGTGCCAGCAGCCAACCCTCCCACTCTGGAAACACCATATATTTT.

The CDR3 DNA is TGTGCCAGCAGCTTAGGGGTCGATGAGCAGTTCTTC. This encodes CASSLGVDEQFF. J is TRBJ2-1 and V is TRBV11-2, with unresolved D. V lost 1 base and J lost 8, with 6 bases in between. The CDR3 totals 12 residues. The germline V gene has CDR1 SGHAT and CDR2 FQNNGV.

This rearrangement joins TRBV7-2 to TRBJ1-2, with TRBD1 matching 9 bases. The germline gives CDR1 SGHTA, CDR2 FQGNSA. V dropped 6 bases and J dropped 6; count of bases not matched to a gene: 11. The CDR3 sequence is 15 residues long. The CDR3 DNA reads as TGTGCCAGCAGTCTTAACAGGGGGCTCCCTCATGGCTACACCTTC. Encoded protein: CASSLNRGLPHGYTF.

The CDR3 protein is CASSYGRHLNTEAFF. The DNA of the CDR3 is TGTGCCAGCAGCTATGGGCGGCACCTGAACACTGAAGCTTTCTTT. The genes are TRBV5-5 and TRBJ1-1; no definite D call. The CDR3 contains 15 residues. V was cut by 3 bases and J by 0 bases, with 12 bases left in between. CDR1 is SGHKS, CDR2 YYEKEE, per germline (reference sequence).

CDR3 in amino acids: CASSLVGITEAFF. In DNA, the CDR3 is TGTGCCAGCAGTTTGGTTGGGATCACTGAAGCTTTCTTT. The gene calls are TRBV28 and TRBJ1-1; D uncertain. Per germline, CDR1 MDHEN and CDR2 SYDVKM. The CDR3 loop spans 13 amino acids. V lost 3 bases to trimming and J lost 4 bases, with 9 bases between them.

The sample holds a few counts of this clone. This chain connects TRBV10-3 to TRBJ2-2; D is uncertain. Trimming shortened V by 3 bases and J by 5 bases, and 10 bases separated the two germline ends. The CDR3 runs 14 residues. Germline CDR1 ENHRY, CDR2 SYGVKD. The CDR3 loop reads CAISDRTATGELFF. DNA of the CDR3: TGTGCCATCAGTGATCGGACGGCAACCGGGGAGCTGTTTTTT.

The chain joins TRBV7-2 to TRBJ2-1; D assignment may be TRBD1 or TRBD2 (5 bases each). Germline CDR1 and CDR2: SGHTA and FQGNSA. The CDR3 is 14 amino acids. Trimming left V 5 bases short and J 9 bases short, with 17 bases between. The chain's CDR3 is CASSPRPSGGEQFF. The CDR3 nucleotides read TGTGCCAGCAGCCCGCGCCCGAGTGGGGGTGAGCAGTTCTTC.

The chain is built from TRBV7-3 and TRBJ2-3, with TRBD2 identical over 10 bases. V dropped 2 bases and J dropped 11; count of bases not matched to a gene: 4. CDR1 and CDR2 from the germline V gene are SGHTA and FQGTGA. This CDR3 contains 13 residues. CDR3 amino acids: CASSLYTSGEQYF. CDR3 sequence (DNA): TGTGCCAGCAGCTTATACACTAGCGGGGAGCAGTATTTT.

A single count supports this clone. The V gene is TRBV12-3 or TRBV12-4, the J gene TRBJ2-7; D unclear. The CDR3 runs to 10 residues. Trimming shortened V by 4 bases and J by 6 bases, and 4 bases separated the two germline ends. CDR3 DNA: TGTGCCAGCAGTTCCGTCGAGCAGTACTTC. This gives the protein CASSSVEQYF.

CDR3 in amino acids: CRDGNGGYTF. The CDR3 DNA is TGCCGAGACGGAAACGGAGGCTACACCTTC. The chain has TRBV20-1 and TRBJ1-2; D not certain. CDR3 length: 10 residues. CDR1 and CDR2 (germline): DFQATT, SNEGSKA (reference sequence).

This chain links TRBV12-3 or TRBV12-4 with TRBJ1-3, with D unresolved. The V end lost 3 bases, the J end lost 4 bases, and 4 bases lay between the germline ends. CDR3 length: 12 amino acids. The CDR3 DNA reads TGTGCCAGCAGTTTTGGAGGAAACACCATATATTTT. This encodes CASSFGGNTIYF.